The next 12 T cell receptor beta chains were all read from a single sample in a study of T cell changes during pregnancy in multiple sclerosis. Repertoires were generated with immunoSEQ multiplex PCR, while TCRdb's copy carries only in-frame clones and drops some. The sample carries tens of thousands of clones, around 90% recorded once. The sample consisted of peripheral blood, taken after pregnancy. The receptor source for this set is a female donor in good health, enrolled as a control in a pregnancy study.

V gene TRBV4-2 combines with J gene TRBJ2-1, with D maybe TRBD2 (5 bases). Per the germline V gene, CDR1 is LGHNA and CDR2 is YNFKEQ. The V end was cut by 0 bases, the J end by 0 bases, with 9 bases between. CDR3 length equals 16 residues. The CDR3 DNA reads TGTGCCAGCAGCCAAGAGGCGGAGGCCTCCTACAATGAGCAGTTCTTC. Its translation: CASSQEAEASYNEQFF.

The chain combines TRBV9 with TRBJ2-5; TRBD2 aligns across 10 bases. J gave up 5 bases and V 0 bases, and 7 bases lay outside the gene matches. The CDR3 spans 16 residues. The germline CDR1 and CDR2 sequences are SGDLS and YYNGEE. The CDR3 loop reads CASSVAGSGRSETQYF. The CDR3 nucleotides are TGTGCCAGCAGCGTAGCGGGTAGCGGGAGGTCGGAGACCCAGTACTTC.

The CDR3 nucleotides are TGTGCCAGCAGTTTATCGCTCAGGGGAATTACTAATGAAAAACTGTTTTTT. Translating gives CASSLSLRGITNEKLFF. The V and J genes are TRBV27 and TRBJ1-4; tentatively, D is TRBD1 (6 bases). Trimming took off 0 bases at V and 2 bases at J, with 13 bases between the two ends. Germline-derived CDR1 and CDR2 are MNHEY and SMNVEV (reference sequence). This CDR3 spans 17 amino acids.

V gene TRBV14 combines with J gene TRBJ2-1; 9 nucleotides align to TRBD2. This CDR3 region has 16 residues. After removal of 4 bases from V and 7 bases from J, the junction contained 11 bases not matched to a gene. From germline, CDR1 is SGHDN and CDR2 FVKESK. This CDR3 reads CASSPRAKAGGNEQFF. In DNA form, the CDR3 reads TGTGCCAGCAGCCCAAGGGCTAAGGCGGGAGGGAATGAGCAGTTCTTC.

This clone was seen a single time. The CDR3 DNA follows: TGCGCCAGCAGCTTGGCCGTGTCAGACACCGGGGAGCTGTTTTTT. It encodes CASSLAVSDTGELFF. The V call is TRBV5-1, the J call TRBJ2-2; no definite D call. This CDR3 is built from 15 residues. In germline, CDR1 is SGHRS, CDR2 YFSETQ. V was trimmed by 0 bases and J by 3 bases, leaving 9 bases between them.

The CDR3 DNA is TGTGCCAGCAGTTACCCGGAGGGCAATCAGCCCCAGCATTTT. The encoded protein is CASSYPEGNQPQHF. The chain couples TRBV6-6 to TRBJ1-5; D gene uncertain. CDR1 is MNHNY and CDR2 is SVGAGI in the germline V gene (reference sequence). This CDR3 has 14 residues. V lost 2 bases, J lost 2 bases, and 7 bases lay in between.

The chain employs TRBV27 and TRBJ2-7; TRBD2 matches at 11 bases. The CDR3 consists of 15 residues. J lost 2 bases, V lost 5 bases, and 5 bases had no gene match. Germline V CDR1 and CDR2: MNHEY, SMNVEV (reference sequence). The CDR3 sequence: CASSPRLAGTYEQYF. CDR3 DNA sequence: TGTGCCAGCAGTCCCCGACTAGCGGGAACCTACGAGCAGTACTTC.

The chain carries TRBV6-1 and TRBJ2-7, with D unresolved. This CDR3 has 13 residues. V lost 8 bases, J lost 0 bases, and 11 bases lay in between. Germline CDR1 and CDR2: MNHNS and SASEGT. CDR3 DNA: TGTGCCAGCGGTCGGAGAGACTCCTACGAGCAGTACTTC. Amino acids: CASGRRDSYEQYF.

The rearrangement links TRBV13 to TRBJ2-3; D is unclear. Germline lookup yields CDR1 PRHDT and CDR2 FYEKMQ (reference sequence). Trimming cost V 4 bases and J 1 base, with 9 bases left between them. CDR3 length equals 14 residues. Written as DNA, the CDR3 is TGTGCCAGCAGCTCTGGGCAGGGCACAGATACGCAGTATTTT. As protein: CASSSGQGTDTQYF.

In its sample, this clone was seen once. The CDR3 coding sequence is TGTGCCAGCAGTTTATACGCGGAAAACCAAGAGACCCAGTACTTC. Translation gives CASSLYAENQETQYF. This chain uses TRBV27 with TRBJ2-5, with unresolved D. V gave up 1 base and J gave up 0 bases, with 9 bases separating them. Germline V gene data show CDR1 as MNHEY and CDR2 as SMNVEV (reference sequence). CDR3 size: 15 residues.

The chain has TRBV2 and TRBJ1-2; 9 bases are a match to TRBD1. The V segment lost 3 bases and the J segment 2 bases; nucleotides outside the gene matches: 1. The germline gives CDR1 SNHLY, CDR2 FYNNEI. This CDR3 spans 14 amino acids. The DNA of the CDR3 is TGTGCCAGCAGTGATGGGACAGGGAACTATGGCTACACCTTC. It specifies CASSDGTGNYGYTF.

The CDR3 loop reads CASNNGRSYNEQFF. As DNA, the CDR3 is TGTGCCAGCAACAACGGGAGATCCTACAATGAGCAGTTCTTC. The V and J genes are TRBV6-5 and TRBJ2-1; tentatively, D is TRBD2 (6 bases). V was trimmed by 7 bases and J by 1 base, leaving 11 bases between them. Germline CDR1 reads MNHEY; CDR2 reads SVGAGI. This CDR3 has 14 residues.